This TCR beta chain derives from a study of blood T cell repertoires in COVID-19. For the study at large: COVID-19 samples collected from the United States, Italy and Spain covered acute and convalescent phases. Nucleic acid was either cDNA or gDNA, and it came from T cells, B-cell-depleted T cells, or PBMCs.

This CDR3 contains 15 residues. Germline-derived CDR1 and CDR2 are SGHRS and YFSETQ. V was clipped by 4 bases and J by 5 bases; unmatched bases: 6. Authors' processing steps: Amplification of reference gene primers provided the estimated nucleated cell counts. Generated by immunoSEQ multiplex PCR, the TCRdb table keeps only in-frame clones and is missing some. Clonal size and the V and J genes are those of that table, whereas D and trimming came from the DNA. The table includes under 200,000 clones, more than 70% detected once. Sequencing used peripheral blood. This receptor was identified in a man aged 50-59 years with active or convalescent COVID-19. The chain combines TRBV5-1 with TRBJ2-5; 12 bases are shared with TRBD1. DNA of the CDR3: TGCGCCAGCAGCCTAGGGACAGGGGGCTGGGAGACCCAGTACTTC. This sequence encodes CASSLGTGGWETQYF.